A selection of T cell receptor beta chains follows, all from one sample in a study of molecular identifiers for immune sequencing clone quantification. TCRdb called the PCR reads again in MiXCR, with one record for every CDR3 protein. The sample includes 490,000 or so distinct CDR3 sequences, about 26% of them seen just once. Sequencing used naive CD8+ T cells from blood, with Jurkat cell RNA spiked in. These receptors all stem from a human donor in good health. Some libraries in this study had Jurkat cell RNA spiked in. Each CDR3 is given with its conserved first and last residue. D genes are given only for firm matches. Where a row states a size, it is once, few, many or the class of an expanded clone; other rows omit it.

j_gene	abundance	v_gene	d_gene	CDR3nt	CDR3aa
TRBJ2-3	many	TRBV6-5	TRBD2	TGTGCCAGCAGTTACTCTACGGGAGGGCAGACAGATACGCAGTATTTT	CASSYSTGGQTDTQYF
TRBJ1-1	many	TRBV29-1	NA	TGCAGCGTTGATGGTATGGCTTCCCTGAACACTGAAGCTTTCTTT	CSVDGMASLNTEAFF
TRBJ2-5	NA	TRBV9	NA	TGTGCCAGCAGCGTAGACAGTACCAAGAGGAACCGGGGGGAGACCCAGTACTTC	CASSVDSTKRNRGETQYF
TRBJ1-3	many	TRBV20-1	NA	TGCAGTGCGGATAGGACGGCCACTGGAAACACCATATATTTT	CSADRTATGNTIYF
TRBJ2-1	NA	TRBV12-3/TRBV12-4	TRBD2	TGTGCCAGCAGTTTGGGAACTAGCGGGAGCATACCCTACAATGAGCAGTTCTTC	CASSLGTSGSIPYNEQFF
TRBJ2-7	NA	TRBV28	NA	TGTGCCAGCAGCCATCGCTGGGATCCCTACGAGCAGTACTTC	CASSHRWDPYEQYF
TRBJ2-2	few	TRBV7-2	TRBD2	TGTGCCAGCAGCTTATTCCTGAGCGGGAGTTACACCGGGGAGCTGTTTTTT	CASSLFLSGSYTGELFF
TRBJ2-7	few	TRBV10-3	TRBD1	TGTGCCATCAGTGAGTCGTTCGGGACAGATACCTACGAGCAGTACTTC	CAISESFGTDTYEQYF
TRBJ2-2	many	TRBV19	NA	TGTGCCAGTAGTATCCTGAACACCGGGGAGCTGTTTTTT	CASSILNTGELFF
TRBJ2-7	NA	TRBV19	TRBD1	TGTGCCAGTAGCCCGGGACAGGGACAGTACGAGCGGTACTTC	CASSPGQGQYERYF
TRBJ2-5	few	TRBV4-3	NA	TGCGCCAGCAGCCAGAGGGACGGGGAACAAGAGACCCAGTACTTC	CASSQRDGEQETQYF
TRBJ2-1	few	TRBV11-1	NA	TGTGCCAGCAGCTCCGGGGGCAATGAGCAGTTCTTC	CASSSGGNEQFF
TRBJ2-5	many	TRBV2	NA	TGTGCCAGCAGTGAACTCCAGACCCGGTACTTC	CASSELQTRYF
TRBJ2-1	few	TRBV7-9	TRBD2	TGTGCCAGCAGCTTATATACAGCGGGAGAGGATGAGCAGTTCTTC	CASSLYTAGEDEQFF
TRBJ1-1	many	TRBV9	TRBD1	TGTGCCAGCAGCGGGGACAGGACGATGAACACTGAAGCTTTCTTT	CASSGDRTMNTEAFF
TRBJ1-1	NA	TRBV9	NA	TGTGCCAGTAATACTGGACAGATGAACACTGAAGCTTTCTTT	CASNTGQMNTEAFF
TRBJ2-3	NA	TRBV24-1	NA	TGTGCCACCAGTGATTTGCTAGCAGATACGCAGTATTTT	CATSDLLADTQYF
TRBJ1-1	NA	TRBV19	NA	TGTGCCAGTAGTACCTCCGTCGTCGGTATTACTGAAGCTTTCTTT	CASSTSVVGITEAFF
TRBJ1-2	NA	TRBV27	TRBD1	TGTGCCAGCAGTCCCTGGACAGGAGACTACTATGGCTACACCTTC	CASSPWTGDYYGYTF
TRBJ2-1	few	TRBV9	TRBD2	TGTGCCAGCAGCCCAGAGGGGACTAACTACTACAATGAGCAGTTCTTC	CASSPEGTNYYNEQFF
TRBJ1-1	few	TRBV2	TRBD1	TGTGCCAGCCGGACAGGAGGGAACACTGAAGCTTTCTTT	CASRTGGNTEAFF
TRBJ2-1	NA	TRBV7-9	TRBD2	TGTGCCAGCAGCTCGTTGACTAGCGGTTCCTACAATGAGCAGTTCTTC	CASSSLTSGSYNEQFF
TRBJ1-2	NA	TRBV12-3/TRBV12-4	NA	TGTGCCAGCAGTCCGAGGGACAAATTCTATGGCTACACCTTC	CASSPRDKFYGYTF
TRBJ2-7	NA	TRBV4-3	NA	TGCGCCAGCAGCCAAGACGACCTGGCTCTCTCCTACGAGCAGTACTTC	CASSQDDLALSYEQYF
TRBJ1-1	few	TRBV7-9	TRBD1	TGTGCCAGCAGCTTGGAGACAGGGATGAACACTGAAGCTTTCTTT	CASSLETGMNTEAFF
TRBJ1-1	few	TRBV11-3	NA	TGTGCCAGCAGCTTAGATCTAAGGGGGGGTTTCACTGAAGCTTTCTTT	CASSLDLRGGFTEAFF
TRBJ2-7	few	TRBV7-6	TRBD2	TGTGCCAGCAGCGTAGACTGGGCGGCGGGGGTTCCCTACGAGCAGTACTTC	CASSVDWAAGVPYEQYF
TRBJ2-7	few	TRBV27	TRBD2	TGTGCCAGCAGTCCCTACCGGGCTAGCGGGGGTCTGCACGAGCAGTACTTC	CASSPYRASGGLHEQYF
TRBJ2-3	NA	TRBV30	NA	TGTGCCTGGGAGGGGGGACAAAACATGGCAGATACGCAGTATTTT	CAWEGGQNMADTQYF
TRBJ2-1	NA	TRBV7-3	TRBD2	TGTGCCAGCAGCCTGCTAGCGGGACCTGCCTACAATGAGCAGTTCTTC	CASSLLAGPAYNEQFF
TRBJ2-1	many	TRBV4-3	TRBD2	TGCGCCAGCAGCCCAGGGACTAGCGGGAGCGATAATGAGCAGTTCTTC	CASSPGTSGSDNEQFF
TRBJ1-1	NA	TRBV4-3	TRBD1	TGCGCCAGCAGCCAAGATCGATCCGGGACAGGGCGCCTTGAAGCTTTCTTT	CASSQDRSGTGRLEAFF
TRBJ1-3	NA	TRBV6-2/TRBV6-3	NA	TGTGCCATCCGGGGAAGGGATCCGAAAAGCTCTGGAAACACCATATATTTT	CAIRGRDPKSSGNTIYF
TRBJ2-3	few	TRBV29-1	TRBD2	TGCAGCGTTGAACGGGTCTTCGAAAGCGGGAGGGCCGATACGCAGTATTTT	CSVERVFESGRADTQYF
TRBJ2-3	many	TRBV14	TRBD2	TGTGCCAGCAGCCCGTCGGTGGCTAGCGGGACCGCAGATACGCAGTATTTT	CASSPSVASGTADTQYF
TRBJ1-1	many	TRBV5-1	NA	TGCGCCAGCAGCTTTGAAGAGAACACTGAAGCTTTCTTT	CASSFEENTEAFF